This T cell receptor beta chain came from a study of molecular identifiers for immune sequencing clone quantification. This clonotype was counted many times. Its cognate antigen is unknown. Study-level findings and limits: Among effectors, clones above 20 RNA copies held over 98% of molecules; among naive cells, under 1%.

Investigators produced naive CD8 libraries from roughly 20,000 to 1,000,000 sorted cells, drawing on 10%, 30% or 50% RNA. The sorting of naive CD8 T cells used the CD8+CD4-CCR7+CD45RA+ phenotype. The CDR3 extends over 15 amino acids. V dropped 2 bases and J dropped 3 bases, with 13 bases sitting between them. Germline CDR1 and CDR2: SEHNR and FQNEAQ (reference sequence). Bulk libraries came from a prior protocol with listed TCR primers. From the PCR reads, TCRdb called clonotypes with MiXCR, one entry per CDR3 protein. The sample gives more than 300,000 distinct CDR3 sequences, roughly a fifth of which show up once; approximately 0.8% is in the top ten.

Sequencing was carried out using naive CD8+ T cells from blood, with Jurkat cell RNA spiked in. Subset: FACS-sorted CD8+CD4-CCR7+CD45RA+ naive T cells. The chain recombines TRBV7-9 with TRBJ1-2, with a tentative D call TRBD1 (6 bases). The receptor was isolated from a human donor in good health. Some libraries in this study had Jurkat cell RNA spiked in. CDR3 protein: CASSLSDRSDYGYTF. The CDR3 bases are TGTGCCAGCAGCTTATCCGACAGGAGCGACTATGGCTACACCTTC. Using reference TRBV7-9 and TRBJ1-2 for the parts outside the CDR3, the full variable domain is DTGVSQNPRHKITKRGQNVTFRCDPISEHNRLYWYRQTLGQGPEFLTYFQNEAQLEKSRLLSDRFSAERPKGSFSTLEIQRTEQGDSAMYLCASSLSDRSDYGYTFGSGTRLTVV.